This T cell receptor beta chain was identified during a study of monozygotic twins with cystic fibrosis. Whole-study results and caveats: The repertoire was suggested to be naive-dominated, clonality median around 0.0089.

The table came from immunoSEQ multiplex PCR; TCRdb's copy has only in-frame clones and leaves some out. The sample lists over 20,000 clones; 95% to 98% were seen once. With 3 bases removed from V and 8 bases from J, the gap between germline ends came to 13 bases. Germline V gene data show CDR1 as WNHNN and CDR2 as SYGVQD (reference sequence). The CDR3 length is 14 residues. This clone has just one count. The antigen is unknown. The chain has TRBV10-1 and TRBJ1-4; D is uncertain. The sample taken for sequencing was blood. This receptor was identified in a girl aged 5-17 years with cystic fibrosis. CDR3 bases: TGCGCCAGCAGTGACGGGCAGATGGGGGAAAAACTGTTTTTT. Translation: CASSDGQMGEKLFF.